This entry is about one T cell receptor beta chain. The antigen is unknown. This record belongs to a study of monozygotic twins with inflammatory bowel disease. Whole-study findings and limits: A distinction between different T cell subtypes was not possible. People with IBD had fewer clonotypes in common with others than healthy twins did, especially with disease activity.

Making each TCR library took approximately 3,700 ng of total RNA. From its re-call of the 5' RACE reads, TCRdb lists each CDR3 protein once, without DNA. The sample is made up of 350,000 to 500,000 distinct CDR3 sequences, and the top ten hold 2.4% of it. CDR3 length equals 15 residues. Germline assignment: CDR1 SGHRS and CDR2 YFSETQ. This receptor was identified in a human donor with ulcerative colitis or Crohn's disease, or a healthy co-twin of an affected twin (not recorded which). V gene TRBV5-1 combines with J gene TRBJ2-2; TCRdb indicates TRBD1, and absent DNA this call remains unverified. Sequencing input: blood. This chain's CDR3 is CASTPRQGYTGELFF.